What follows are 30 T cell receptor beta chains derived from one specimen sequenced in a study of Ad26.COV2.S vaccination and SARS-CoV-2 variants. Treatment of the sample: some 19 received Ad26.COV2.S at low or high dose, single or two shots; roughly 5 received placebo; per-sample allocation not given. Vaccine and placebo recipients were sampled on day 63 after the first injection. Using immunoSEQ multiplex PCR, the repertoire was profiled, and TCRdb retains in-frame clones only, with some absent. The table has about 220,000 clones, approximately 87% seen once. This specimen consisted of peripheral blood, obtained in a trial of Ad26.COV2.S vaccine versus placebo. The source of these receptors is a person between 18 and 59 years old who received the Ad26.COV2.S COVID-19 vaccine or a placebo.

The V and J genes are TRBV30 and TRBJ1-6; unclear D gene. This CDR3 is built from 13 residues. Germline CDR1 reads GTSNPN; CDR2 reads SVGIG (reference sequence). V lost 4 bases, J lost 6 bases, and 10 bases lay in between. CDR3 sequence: CAWTGSPNSPLHF. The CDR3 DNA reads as TGTGCCTGGACAGGATCCCCTAATTCACCCCTCCACTTT.

The CDR3 here is CSAKDGYEQYF. DNA for the CDR3: TGCAGTGCTAAGGACGGCTACGAGCAGTACTTC. The V and J genes are TRBV20-1 and TRBJ2-7; no reliable D call. CDR1 and CDR2 from the germline V gene are DFQATT and SNEGSKA (reference sequence). V was pared by 4 bases and J by 3 bases, with 7 bases between. CDR3 length equals 11 residues.

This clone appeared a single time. CDR3 bases: TGTGCCAGCAGCTCCCTGACAGGCATGACCCTCTATGGCTACACCTTC. Translating gives CASSSLTGMTLYGYTF. V gene TRBV5-6 combines with J gene TRBJ1-2; maybe TRBD1 (6 bases). Trimming pared 3 bases from V and 4 bases from J, leaving 19 bases between. This CDR3 contains 16 residues. Germline loops: CDR1 SGHDT, CDR2 YYEEEE.

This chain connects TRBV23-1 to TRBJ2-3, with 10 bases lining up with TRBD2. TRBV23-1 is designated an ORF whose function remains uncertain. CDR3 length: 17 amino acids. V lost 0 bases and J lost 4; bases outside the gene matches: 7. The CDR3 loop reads CASSQSRGLALSDTQYF. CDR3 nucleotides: TGCGCCAGCAGTCAATCCCGGGGACTAGCGTTATCAGATACGCAGTATTTT.

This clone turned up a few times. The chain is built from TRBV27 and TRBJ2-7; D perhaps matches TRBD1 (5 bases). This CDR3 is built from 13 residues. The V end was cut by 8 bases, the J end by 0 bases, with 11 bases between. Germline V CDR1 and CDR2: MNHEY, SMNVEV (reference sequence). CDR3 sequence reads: CASGRQSSYEQYF. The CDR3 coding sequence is TGTGCCAGCGGAAGACAGAGCTCCTACGAGCAGTACTTC.

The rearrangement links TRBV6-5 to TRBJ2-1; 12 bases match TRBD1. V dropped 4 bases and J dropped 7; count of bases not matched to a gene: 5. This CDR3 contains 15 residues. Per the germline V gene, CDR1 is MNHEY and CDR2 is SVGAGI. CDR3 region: CASSSQGQGANEQFF. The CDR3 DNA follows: TGTGCCAGCAGTTCCCAGGGACAGGGGGCGAATGAGCAGTTCTTC.

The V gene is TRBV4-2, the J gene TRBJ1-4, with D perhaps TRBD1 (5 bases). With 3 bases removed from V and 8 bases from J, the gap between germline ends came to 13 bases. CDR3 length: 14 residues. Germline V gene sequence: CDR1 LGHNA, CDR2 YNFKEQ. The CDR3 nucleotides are TGTGCCAGCAGCCATGGAGGGGTCGGGGAAAAACTGTTTTTT. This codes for CASSHGGVGEKLFF.

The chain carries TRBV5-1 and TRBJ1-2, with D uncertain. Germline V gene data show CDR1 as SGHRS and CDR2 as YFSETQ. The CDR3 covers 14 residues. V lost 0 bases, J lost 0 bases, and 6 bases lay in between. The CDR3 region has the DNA TGCGCCAGCAGCTTGGACTGGCCTAACTATGGCTACACCTTC. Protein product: CASSLDWPNYGYTF.

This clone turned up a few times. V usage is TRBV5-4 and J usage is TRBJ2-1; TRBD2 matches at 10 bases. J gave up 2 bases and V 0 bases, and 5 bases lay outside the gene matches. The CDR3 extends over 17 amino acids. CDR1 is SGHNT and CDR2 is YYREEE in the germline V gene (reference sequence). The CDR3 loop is CASSLGMSGRAYNEQFF. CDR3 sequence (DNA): TGTGCCAGCAGCTTGGGGATGAGCGGGAGGGCCTACAATGAGCAGTTCTTC.

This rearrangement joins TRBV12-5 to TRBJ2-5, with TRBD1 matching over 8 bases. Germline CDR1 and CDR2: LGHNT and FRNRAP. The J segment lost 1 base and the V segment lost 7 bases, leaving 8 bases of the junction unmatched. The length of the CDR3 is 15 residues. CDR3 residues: CASALPQGGQETQYF. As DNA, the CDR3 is TGTGCTAGTGCCCTCCCACAGGGGGGCCAAGAGACCCAGTACTTC.

The CDR3 reads CASSPLAGGTSGELFF. The CDR3 DNA follows: TGTGCCAGCTCACCACTAGCGGGAGGAACCTCCGGGGAGCTGTTTTTT. The J gene is TRBJ2-2, the V gene TRBV18; 10 positions agree with TRBD2. V shed 1 base and J 6 bases; nucleotides not matched to a gene: 5. The CDR3 has 16 amino acids. The germline V gene has CDR1 KGHSH and CDR2 LQKENI.

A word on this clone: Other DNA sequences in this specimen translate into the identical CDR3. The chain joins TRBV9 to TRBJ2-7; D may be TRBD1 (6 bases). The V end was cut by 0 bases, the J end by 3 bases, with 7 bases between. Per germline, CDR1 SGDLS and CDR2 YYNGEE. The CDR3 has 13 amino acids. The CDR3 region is CASSVAGDYEQYF. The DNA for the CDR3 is TGTGCCAGCAGCGTAGCAGGGGACTACGAGCAGTACTTC.

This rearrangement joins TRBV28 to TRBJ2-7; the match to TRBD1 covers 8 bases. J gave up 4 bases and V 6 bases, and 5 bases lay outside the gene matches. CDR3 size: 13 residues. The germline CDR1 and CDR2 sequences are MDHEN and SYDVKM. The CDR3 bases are TGTGCCAGCAGGGGAGGACAGGGATACGAGCAGTACTTC. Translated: CASRGGQGYEQYF.

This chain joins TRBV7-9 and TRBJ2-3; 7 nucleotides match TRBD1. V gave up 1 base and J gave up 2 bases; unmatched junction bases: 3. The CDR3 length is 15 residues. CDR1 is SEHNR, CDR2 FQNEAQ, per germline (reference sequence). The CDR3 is CASSLGGTVTDTQYF. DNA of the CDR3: TGTGCCAGCAGCTTAGGGGGGACAGTCACAGATACGCAGTATTTT.

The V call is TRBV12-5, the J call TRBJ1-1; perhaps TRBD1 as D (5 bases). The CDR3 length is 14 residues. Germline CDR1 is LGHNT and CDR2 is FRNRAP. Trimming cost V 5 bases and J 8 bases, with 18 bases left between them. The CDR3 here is CASGPGTVTQEAFF. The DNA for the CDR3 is TGTGCTAGTGGTCCCGGGACCGTTACACAGGAAGCTTTCTTT.

CDR3 in amino acids: CASSPLSGIQETQYF. The CDR3 bases are TGTGCCAGCTCACCACTAAGCGGGATCCAAGAGACCCAGTACTTC. The rearrangement joins TRBV18 to TRBJ2-5, with 7 bases that match TRBD2. Germline CDR1 KGHSH, CDR2 LQKENI. Trimming took 1 base from V and 1 from J; bases not matched to a gene: 3. CDR3 size: 15 residues.

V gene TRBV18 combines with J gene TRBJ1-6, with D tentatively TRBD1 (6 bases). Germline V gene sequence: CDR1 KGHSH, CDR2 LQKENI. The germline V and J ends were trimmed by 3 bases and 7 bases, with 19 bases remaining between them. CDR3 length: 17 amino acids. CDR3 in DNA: TGTGCCAGCTCACCCACAGACGACAGGTTCCGGAATTCACCCCTCCACTTT. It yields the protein CASSPTDDRFRNSPLHF.

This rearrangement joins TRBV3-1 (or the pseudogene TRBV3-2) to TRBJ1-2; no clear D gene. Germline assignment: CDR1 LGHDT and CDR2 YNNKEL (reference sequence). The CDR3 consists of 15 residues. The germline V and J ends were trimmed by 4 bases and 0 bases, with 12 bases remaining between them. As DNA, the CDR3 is TGTGCCAGCAGCCGGAGGGAGGGAACTAACTATGGCTACACCTTC. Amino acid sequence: CASSRREGTNYGYTF.

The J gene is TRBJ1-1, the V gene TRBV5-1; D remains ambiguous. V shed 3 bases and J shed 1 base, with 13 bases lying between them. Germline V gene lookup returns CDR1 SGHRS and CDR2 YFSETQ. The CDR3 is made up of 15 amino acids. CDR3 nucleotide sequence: TGCGCCAGCAGCTACCAGGCAAGCCGGAACACTGAAGCTTTCTTT. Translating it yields CASSYQASRNTEAFF.

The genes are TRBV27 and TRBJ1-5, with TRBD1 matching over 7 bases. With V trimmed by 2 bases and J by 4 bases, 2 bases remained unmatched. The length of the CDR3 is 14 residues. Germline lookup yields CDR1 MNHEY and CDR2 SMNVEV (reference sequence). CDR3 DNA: TGTGCCAGCAGTTTAGAGGGACAGAATCAGCCCCAGCATTTT. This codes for CASSLEGQNQPQHF.

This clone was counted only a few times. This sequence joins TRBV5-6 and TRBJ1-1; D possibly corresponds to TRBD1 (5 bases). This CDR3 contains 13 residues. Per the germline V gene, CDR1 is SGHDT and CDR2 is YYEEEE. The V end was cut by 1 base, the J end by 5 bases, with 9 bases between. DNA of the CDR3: TGTGCCAGCAGCTTGAAGGGGAGAACTGAAGCTTTCTTT. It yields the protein CASSLKGRTEAFF.

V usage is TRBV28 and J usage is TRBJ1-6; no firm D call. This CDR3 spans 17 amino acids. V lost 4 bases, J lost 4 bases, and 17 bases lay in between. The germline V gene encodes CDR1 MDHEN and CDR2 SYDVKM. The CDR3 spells CASSYSDWRGYNSPLHF. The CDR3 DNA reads TGTGCCAGCAGTTATTCGGACTGGCGGGGTTATAATTCACCCCTCCACTTT.

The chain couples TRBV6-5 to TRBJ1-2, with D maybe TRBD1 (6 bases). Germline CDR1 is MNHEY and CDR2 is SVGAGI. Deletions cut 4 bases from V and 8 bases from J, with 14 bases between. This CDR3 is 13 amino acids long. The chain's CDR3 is CASSFHRDGGYTF. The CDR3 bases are TGTGCCAGCAGTTTTCACAGGGATGGCGGCTACACCTTC.

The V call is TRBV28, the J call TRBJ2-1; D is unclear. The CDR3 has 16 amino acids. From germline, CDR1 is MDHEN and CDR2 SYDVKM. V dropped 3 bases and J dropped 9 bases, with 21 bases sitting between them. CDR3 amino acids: CASSFETTRPYGEQFF. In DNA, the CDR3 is TGTGCCAGCAGTTTTGAGACCACCCGCCCTTACGGTGAGCAGTTCTTC.

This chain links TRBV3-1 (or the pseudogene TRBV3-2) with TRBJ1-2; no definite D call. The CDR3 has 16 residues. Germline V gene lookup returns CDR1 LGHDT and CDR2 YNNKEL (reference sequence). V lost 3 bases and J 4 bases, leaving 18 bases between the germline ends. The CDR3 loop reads CASSQVHCPGSYGYTF. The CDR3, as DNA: TGTGCCAGCAGCCAGGTTCACTGCCCAGGTAGCTATGGCTACACCTTC.

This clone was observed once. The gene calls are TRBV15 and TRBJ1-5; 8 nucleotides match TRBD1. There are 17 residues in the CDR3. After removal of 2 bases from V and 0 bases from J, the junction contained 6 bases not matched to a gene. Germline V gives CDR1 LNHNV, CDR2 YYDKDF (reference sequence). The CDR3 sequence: CATSRYRGGYSNQPQHF. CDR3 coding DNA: TGTGCCACCAGCAGATACAGGGGGGGATATAGCAATCAGCCCCAGCATTTT.

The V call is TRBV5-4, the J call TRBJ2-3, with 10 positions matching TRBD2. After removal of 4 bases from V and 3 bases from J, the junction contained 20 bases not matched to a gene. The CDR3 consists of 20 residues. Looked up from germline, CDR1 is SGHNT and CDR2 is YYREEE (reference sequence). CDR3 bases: TGTGCCAGCAGCCCGACTAGAAGCGGGAGGGCCCTGGCGTCAACAGATACGCAGTATTTT. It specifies CASSPTRSGRALASTDTQYF.

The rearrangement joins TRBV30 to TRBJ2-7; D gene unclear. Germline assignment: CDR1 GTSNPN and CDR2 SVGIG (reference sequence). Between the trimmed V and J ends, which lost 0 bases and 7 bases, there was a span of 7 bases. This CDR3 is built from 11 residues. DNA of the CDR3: TGTGCCTGGAGTGTCGGTAGAGAGCAGTACTTC. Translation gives CAWSVGREQYF.

CDR3 loop: CASSQGRGTEAFF. The CDR3 DNA reads as TGCGCCAGCAGCCAAGGCAGGGGCACTGAAGCTTTCTTT. V and J are TRBV4-3 and TRBJ1-1; D perhaps matches TRBD1 (6 bases). V dropped 1 base and J dropped 4 bases, with 7 bases sitting between them. Germline loops: CDR1 LGHNA, CDR2 YSLEER. The CDR3 runs to 13 residues.

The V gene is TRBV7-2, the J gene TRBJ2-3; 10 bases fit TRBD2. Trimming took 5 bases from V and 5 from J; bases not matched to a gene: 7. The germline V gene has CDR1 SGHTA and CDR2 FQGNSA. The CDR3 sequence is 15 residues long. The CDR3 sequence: CASSPEVAGGDTQYF. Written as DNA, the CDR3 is TGTGCCAGCAGCCCAGAGGTAGCGGGGGGAGATACGCAGTATTTT.